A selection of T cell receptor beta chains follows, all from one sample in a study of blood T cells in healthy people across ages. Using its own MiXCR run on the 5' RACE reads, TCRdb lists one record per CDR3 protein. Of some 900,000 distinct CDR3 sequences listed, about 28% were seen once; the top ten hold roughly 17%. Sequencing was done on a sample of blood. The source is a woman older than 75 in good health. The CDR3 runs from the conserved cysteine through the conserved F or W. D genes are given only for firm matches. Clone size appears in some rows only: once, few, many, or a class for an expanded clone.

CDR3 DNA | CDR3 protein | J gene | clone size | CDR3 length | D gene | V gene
TGTGCCAGCAAATCGGGCCTTAGCTCCTACGAGCAGTACTTC | CASKSGLSSYEQYF | TRBJ2-7 | many | 14 | - | TRBV6-5
TGTGCCACCAGCAGAGTAGGACTAGCGGGTGTGGATACGCAGTATTTT | CATSRVGLAGVDTQYF | TRBJ2-3 | many | 16 | TRBD2 | TRBV15
TGTGCCAGCAGCCCCCCGATCAATGAGCAGTTCTTC | CASSPPINEQFF | TRBJ2-1 | - | 12 | - | TRBV9
TGTGCCAGCAGACCCTCAGGAGGACTAGGGCTGAACACTGAAGCTTTCTTT | CASRPSGGLGLNTEAFF | TRBJ1-1 | few | 17 | - | TRBV12-3/TRBV12-4
TGTGCCACCAGCAAGCGGGGACAGGATCTCTATGAAAAACTGTTTTTT | CATSKRGQDLYEKLFF | TRBJ1-4 | few | 16 | TRBD1 | TRBV15
TGTGCCAGCAGCGCGACGGACAGGGAAAACTACAATGAGCAGTTCTTC | CASSATDRENYNEQFF | TRBJ2-1 | - | 16 | TRBD1 | TRBV9
TGTGCCAGTAGTGGTCCCGGATGGAATGAGCAGTTCTTC | CASSGPGWNEQFF | TRBJ2-1 | many | 13 | - | TRBV19
TGTGCCAGCAGCTCCCAGGGGGCAATGGGCTACACCTTC | CASSSQGAMGYTF | TRBJ1-2 | many | 13 | TRBD1 | TRBV7-2
TGTGCCAGCCGACAGCCTGCTAATGAAAAACTGTTTTTT | CASRQPANEKLFF | TRBJ1-4 | many | 13 | - | TRBV7-9
TGTGCCAGCAGCTTATCCGCAGACAAGTATGAAAAACTGTTTTTT | CASSLSADKYEKLFF | TRBJ1-4 | many | 15 | - | TRBV7-2
TGTGCCACCAGTGCCCGTCCCGGGACTAGCGGGGGGGCAGCAGATACGCAGTATTTT | CATSARPGTSGGAADTQYF | TRBJ2-3 | few | 19 | TRBD2 | TRBV24-1
TGTGCCTGGAGGATTGGCGGGGGAGAGACCCAGTACTTC | CAWRIGGGETQYF | TRBJ2-5 | - | 13 | TRBD2 | TRBV30
TGTGCCAGCAGTCCCAGGTACAATGAGCAGTGCTTC | CASSPRYNEQCF | TRBJ2-1 | - | 12 | - | TRBV12-3/TRBV12-4
TGTGCCAGCAGTTTGGGCCCGACTAGCGGGGGCGAGCAGTACTTC | CASSLGPTSGGEQYF | TRBJ2-7 | many | 15 | TRBD2 | TRBV27
TGTGCCAGCAGCTCACTCCCCGGGACAATGGGGCCCAATGAGCAGTACTTC | CASSSLPGTMGPNEQYF | TRBJ2-5 | - | 17 | - | TRBV9
TGTGCCAGCAGTCCCTCGGGGGACAGAGGGTCCTACATTCAGTACTTC | CASSPSGDRGSYIQYF | TRBJ2-4 | many | 16 | - | TRBV6-6
TGTGCCAGCAGCGTAGTGTCTAGCGGAACCAATGAGCAGTTCTTC | CASSVVSSGTNEQFF | TRBJ2-1 | few | 15 | TRBD2 | TRBV9
TGTGCCAGCTCACCACTCGCAGACCGGACCACCGCTTCCTATGGCTACGCCTTC | CASSPLADRTTASYGYAF | TRBJ1-2 | - | 18 | - | TRBV18
TGCGCCAGCAGCTATTCCGGGACAGGGGCGCCGCAGTACTTC | CASSYSGTGAPQYF | TRBJ2-5 | many | 14 | TRBD1 | TRBV5-1
TGTGCCAGCAGCTTAAGCTGGAAGGCGGGACGCCCACCCTACGAGCAGTACTTC | CASSLSWKAGRPPYEQYF | TRBJ2-7 | - | 18 | - | TRBV7-2
TGTGCCAGCAGGGGAGGACCCTATAATTCACCCCTCCACTTT | CASRGGPYNSPLHF | TRBJ1-6 | - | 14 | - | TRBV27
TGTGCCAGCAGTGAACAGGGTTACACTGAAGCTTTCTTT | CASSEQGYTEAFF | TRBJ1-1 | - | 13 | - | TRBV2
TGTGCCAGCAGTGGACAGGGGGGCCGTCTGAGCTACACCTTC | CASSGQGGRLSYTF | TRBJ1-2 | many | 14 | TRBD1 | TRBV12-3/TRBV12-4
TGTGCCAGCAGCTTAGCCTACTACGAGCAGTACTTC | CASSLAYYEQYF | TRBJ2-7 | many | 12 | - | TRBV3-1
TGTGCCAGCAGCCCCTGGACAGGGGGCGCTTCCACATATGGCTACACCTTC | CASSPWTGGASTYGYTF | TRBJ1-2 | - | 17 | TRBD1 | TRBV5-8
TGCAGTGCTAGGGACAGAGGTGGCTACACCTTC | CSARDRGGYTF | TRBJ1-2 | - | 11 | - | TRBV20-1
TGTGCCAGCAGTCGGACCCAGGCCGGCACTGAAGCTTTCTTT | CASSRTQAGTEAFF | TRBJ1-1 | - | 14 | - | TRBV6-5
TGTGCCAGCAGTCCCACAGTTAGCGCAGATACGCAGTATTTT | CASSPTVSADTQYF | TRBJ2-3 | - | 14 | - | TRBV12-3/TRBV12-4
TGTGCCAGCTCGACTAGCGGGGGGCGGGAGACCCAGTTCTTC | CASSTSGGRETQFF | TRBJ2-1 | - | 14 | TRBD2 | TRBV2
TGTGCCAGCAGCCACGGACAGATCACCGGGGAGCTGTTTTTT | CASSHGQITGELFF | TRBJ2-2 | few | 14 | - | TRBV5-6
TGTGCCAGCAGCCCCCTCAGACAGGGGGGAACAGATACGCAGTATTTT | CASSPLRQGGTDTQYF | TRBJ2-3 | many | 16 | TRBD1 | TRBV6-2/TRBV6-3